These 22 T cell receptor beta chains originate from one sample sequenced in a study of cytomegalovirus exposure and HLA in healthy donors. Sequencing used immunoSEQ multiplex PCR; TCRdb keeps in-frame clones, though not all of them. The table records 80,000 or so clones, 90% to 95% of them present only once. Sequencing was done on a sample of PBMCs. These receptors came from a woman aged 18-29 years in good health and CMV-seronegative.

The chain carries TRBV9 and TRBJ2-7, with TRBD2 matching 9 bases. Germline CDR1 SGDLS, CDR2 YYNGEE. With 0 bases clipped from V and 0 bases from J, the junction kept 4 bases outside the gene matches. This CDR3 has 16 amino acids. The CDR3 loop is CASSVGVTSGSYEQYF. CDR3 nucleotide sequence: TGTGCCAGCAGCGTAGGAGTGACTAGCGGCTCCTACGAGCAGTACTTC.

This sequence joins TRBV6-5 and TRBJ2-1; TRBD2 aligns across 7 bases. V shed 1 base and J 6 bases; nucleotides not matched to a gene: 6. The germline V gene encodes CDR1 MNHEY and CDR2 SVGAGI. CDR3 length equals 15 residues. The CDR3 DNA sequence: TGTGCCAGCAGTTACTTGGGACGCGGGAGCAATGAGCAGTTCTTC. Its protein is CASSYLGRGSNEQFF.

This rearrangement joins TRBV5-4 to TRBJ2-3; 10 bases fit TRBD2. CDR3 size: 18 residues. Per the germline V gene, CDR1 is SGHNT and CDR2 is YYREEE (reference sequence). V dropped 2 bases and J dropped 0; count of bases not matched to a gene: 9. The CDR3 region is CASSLIKLAGVSTDTQYF. CDR3 nucleotides: TGTGCCAGCAGCTTAATCAAGCTAGCGGGGGTTAGCACAGATACGCAGTATTTT.

The chain employs TRBV28 and TRBJ2-2; perhaps TRBD2 as D (6 bases). This CDR3 is built from 15 residues. Germline assignment: CDR1 MDHEN and CDR2 SYDVKM. Between the trimmed V and J ends, which lost 3 bases and 0 bases, there was a span of 8 bases. CDR3 amino acids: CASSFLASNTGELFF. The CDR3 nucleotides read TGTGCCAGCAGTTTTCTAGCGTCGAACACCGGGGAGCTGTTTTTT.

This sequence joins TRBV7-2 and TRBJ1-2, with D possibly TRBD1 on 6 matching bases. With 5 bases removed from V and 8 bases from J, the gap between germline ends came to 15 bases. Per the germline V gene, CDR1 is SGHTA and CDR2 is FQGNSA. The CDR3 covers 13 residues. This CDR3 is CASSPQGSIGYTF. CDR3 bases: TGTGCCAGCAGCCCCCAGGGGAGCATCGGCTACACCTTC.

The rearrangement links TRBV10-3 to TRBJ2-7, with TRBD1 identical over 7 bases. Germline CDR1 reads ENHRY; CDR2 reads SYGVKD. V dropped 0 bases and J dropped 2; count of bases not matched to a gene: 4. This CDR3 is 15 amino acids long. CDR3 DNA: TGTGCCATCAGTGAGTCCTCGCAGGGGGCCTACGAGCAGTACTTC. Translated: CAISESSQGAYEQYF.

The chain links TRBV5-1 to TRBJ2-7; D is perhaps TRBD1 (5 bases). With 1 base removed from V and 5 bases from J, the gap between germline ends came to 10 bases. CDR3 length: 13 residues. The V gene's germline CDR1 is SGHRS and CDR2 YFSETQ. This CDR3 reads CASSLQGWHEQYF. The CDR3 DNA follows: TGCGCCAGCAGCTTGCAGGGCTGGCACGAGCAGTACTTC.

The chain recombines TRBV6-1 with TRBJ1-5; weak D call: TRBD1 (6 bases). The CDR3 length is 13 residues. From germline, CDR1 is MNHNS and CDR2 SASEGT. The germline V and J ends were trimmed by 7 bases and 4 bases, with 11 bases remaining between them. CDR3 nucleotide sequence: TGTGCCAGCATGACAGGAAGGAATCAGCCCCAGCATTTT. Translated, it gives CASMTGRNQPQHF.

The chain links TRBV6-1 to TRBJ1-2, with TRBD1 as a possible D gene (5 bases). This CDR3 contains 15 residues. V was shortened by 2 bases and J by 3 bases, with 13 bases between the two germline ends. Germline CDR1 MNHNS, CDR2 SASEGT. The CDR3 loop reads CASSEFRQGYYGYTF. In nucleotides, the CDR3 is TGTGCCAGCAGTGAATTCCGTCAGGGCTACTATGGCTACACCTTC.

The chain joins TRBV5-1 to TRBJ1-4; TRBD1 might be the D (5 bases). V lost 4 bases to trimming and J lost 3 bases, with 10 bases between them. The length of the CDR3 is 14 residues. Germline CDR1 reads SGHRS; CDR2 reads YFSETQ. CDR3 coding DNA: TGCGCCAGCAGCCTAGGGGCTTCTAATGAAAAACTGTTTTTT. Residues: CASSLGASNEKLFF. Full variable domain (missing parts from reference TRBV5-1 and TRBJ1-4): KAGVTQTPRYLIKTRGQQVTLSCSPISGHRSVSWYQQTPGQGLQFLFEYFSETQRNKGNFPGRFSGRQFSNSRSEMNVSTLELGDSALYLCASSLGASNEKLFFGSGTQLSVL.

V and J are TRBV4-3 and TRBJ2-7, with 8 bases fitting TRBD1. The V gene's germline CDR1 is LGHNA and CDR2 YSLEER. The CDR3 length is 13 residues. V gave up 2 bases and J gave up 6 bases; unmatched junction bases: 3. CDR3 in DNA: TGCGCCAGCAGCCAATGGACAGGGAGCGAGCAGTACTTC. It codes for CASSQWTGSEQYF.

The gene calls are TRBV6-5 and TRBJ2-7, with a weak D call TRBD1 (6 bases). CDR1 and CDR2 from the germline V gene are MNHEY and SVGAGI. V was clipped by 8 bases and J by 2 bases, with 19 bases between them. This CDR3 is 15 amino acids long. CDR3 DNA sequence: TGTGCCAGCCGCGAACGGGACACATATCCCTACGAGCAGTACTTC. Encoded protein: CASRERDTYPYEQYF.

This clone is a singleton in its sample. The V and J genes are TRBV6-5 and TRBJ2-3; 9 bases are shared with TRBD2. Germline loops: CDR1 MNHEY, CDR2 SVGAGI. Trimming at V came to 5 bases and at J to 0 bases, leaving 3 bases not matched to a gene. This CDR3 has 15 residues. The CDR3 spells CASSHLAGSTDTQYF. Written as DNA, the CDR3 is TGTGCCAGCAGTCACCTAGCGGGAAGCACAGATACGCAGTATTTT.

The V gene is TRBV9, the J gene TRBJ2-5; no definite D call. This CDR3 has 17 residues. V lost 3 bases and J 4 bases, leaving 22 bases between the germline ends. Germline V gives CDR1 SGDLS, CDR2 YYNGEE. The CDR3 DNA is TGTGCCAGCAGCGCCTTCGGAGCCCCTATGTTGGGAGAGACCCAGTACTTC. This translates into CASSAFGAPMLGETQYF.

This chain joins TRBV28 and TRBJ1-3; unclear D gene. The CDR3 is 15 amino acids. Germline V gene data show CDR1 as MDHEN and CDR2 as SYDVKM. Trimming removed 3 bases from V and 2 bases from J, with 11 bases in between. DNA of the CDR3: TGTGCCAGCAGTTTCCCGGGGAGTACTGGAAACACCATATATTTT. As protein: CASSFPGSTGNTIYF.

The V gene is TRBV5-4, the J gene TRBJ1-1; D remains unclear. Germline assignment: CDR1 SGHNT and CDR2 YYREEE (reference sequence). The CDR3 consists of 14 residues. Trimming pared 4 bases from V and 1 base from J, leaving 11 bases between. The CDR3 is CASSPNEANTEAFF. DNA of the CDR3: TGTGCCAGCAGCCCCAACGAGGCGAACACTGAAGCTTTCTTT.

This rearrangement joins TRBV4-1 to TRBJ2-5, with a weak D call TRBD2 (6 bases). The germline V gene encodes CDR1 MGHRA and CDR2 YSYEKL. There are 16 residues in the CDR3. Between the trimmed V and J ends, which lost 3 bases and 3 bases, there was a span of 17 bases. The CDR3 DNA follows: TGCGCCAGCAGCCATTCGCGACTAGACCAGGAAGAGACCCAGTACTTC. Its translation is CASSHSRLDQEETQYF.

The J gene is TRBJ2-1, the V gene TRBV10-1; D gene unclear. V was clipped by 0 bases and J by 4 bases, with 7 bases between them. This CDR3 is built from 14 residues. Germline V gives CDR1 WNHNN, CDR2 SYGVQD (reference sequence). The CDR3 sequence is CASSESRRYNEQFF. The CDR3 DNA reads as TGCGCCAGCAGTGAGTCCCGCAGGTACAATGAGCAGTTCTTC.

The chain couples TRBV6-5 to TRBJ2-5; D unclear. This CDR3 has 12 amino acids. Germline V CDR1 and CDR2: MNHEY, SVGAGI. V lost 6 bases and J 1 base, leaving 6 bases between the germline ends. CDR3 DNA sequence: TGTGCCAGCAGCGTTGTCCAAGAGACCCAGTACTTC. It is translated as CASSVVQETQYF.

The chain employs TRBV7-9 and TRBJ1-1; D gene uncertain. From germline, CDR1 is SEHNR and CDR2 FQNEAQ (reference sequence). Trimming shortened V by 1 base and J by 1 base, and 16 bases separated the two germline ends. The CDR3 length is 17 residues. The chain's CDR3 is CASSLVGAVTSNTEAFF. CDR3 coding DNA: TGTGCCAGCAGCTTAGTAGGCGCCGTGACATCGAACACTGAAGCTTTCTTT.

The CDR3 DNA follows: TGTGCCAGCAGCTTAGTAAGAGGGGGACAGTTTAACTATGGCTACACCTTC. Residues: CASSLVRGGQFNYGYTF. The V gene is TRBV7-2, the J gene TRBJ1-2; TRBD1 aligns across 7 bases. The junction had 9 bases not matched to a gene; V was cut back by 1 base and J by 1 base. The CDR3 extends over 17 amino acids. Germline assignment: CDR1 SGHTA and CDR2 FQGNSA.

This clone was found a few times. The rearrangement uses TRBV4-3 and TRBJ2-5; possible D gene TRBD2, 9 bases. Trimming took off 4 bases at V and 5 bases at J, with 20 bases between the two ends. CDR1 is LGHNA and CDR2 is YSLEER in the germline V gene. The CDR3 is made up of 16 amino acids. The CDR3: CASSLRTGSGGETQYF. CDR3 sequence (DNA): TGCGCCAGCAGCCTTAGGACAGGGAGCGGGGGGGAGACCCAGTACTTC.